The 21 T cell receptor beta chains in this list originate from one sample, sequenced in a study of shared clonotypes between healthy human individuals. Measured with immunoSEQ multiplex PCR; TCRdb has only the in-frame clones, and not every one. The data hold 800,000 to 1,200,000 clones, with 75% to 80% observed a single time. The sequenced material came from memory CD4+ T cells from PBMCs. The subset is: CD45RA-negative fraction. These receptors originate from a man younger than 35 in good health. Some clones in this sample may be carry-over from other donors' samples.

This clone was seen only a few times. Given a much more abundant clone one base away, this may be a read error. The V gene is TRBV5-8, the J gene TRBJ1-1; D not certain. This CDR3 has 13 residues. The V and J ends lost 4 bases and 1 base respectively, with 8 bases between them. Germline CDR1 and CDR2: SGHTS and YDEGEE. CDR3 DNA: TGTGCCAGCAGCCGCCAACCGAACACTGAAGCTTTCTTT. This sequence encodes CASSRQPNTEAFF.

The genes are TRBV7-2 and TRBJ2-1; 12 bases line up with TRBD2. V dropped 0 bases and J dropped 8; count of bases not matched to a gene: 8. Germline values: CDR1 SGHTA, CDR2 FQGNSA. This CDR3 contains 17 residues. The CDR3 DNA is TGTGCCAGCAGCTTAGCGGAGTCGACTAGCGGGAGTGATGAGCAGTTCTTC. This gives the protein CASSLAESTSGSDEQFF.

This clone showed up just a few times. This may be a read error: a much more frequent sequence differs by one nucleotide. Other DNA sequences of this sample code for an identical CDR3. CDR3 residues: CASSLDTHTEAFF. The DNA of the CDR3 is TGTGCCAGCAGCCTAGACACGCACACTGAAGCTTTCTTT. This sequence joins TRBV7-9 and TRBJ1-1; D uncertain. Germline V gene data show CDR1 as SEHNR and CDR2 as FQNEAQ (reference sequence). The V gene lost 5 bases and the J gene lost 3 bases, with 10 bases spanning the gap. This CDR3 contains 13 residues.

The CDR3 loop is CASSRTSGANTGELFF. CDR3 coding DNA: TGTGCCAGCAGCCGGACTAGCGGTGCGAACACCGGGGAGCTGTTTTTT. The chain employs TRBV11-3 and TRBJ2-2; 10 positions match TRBD2. The junction had 3 bases not matched to a gene; V was cut back by 5 bases and J by 0 bases. CDR1 and CDR2 (germline): SGHNT, YENEEA. CDR3 length: 16 residues.

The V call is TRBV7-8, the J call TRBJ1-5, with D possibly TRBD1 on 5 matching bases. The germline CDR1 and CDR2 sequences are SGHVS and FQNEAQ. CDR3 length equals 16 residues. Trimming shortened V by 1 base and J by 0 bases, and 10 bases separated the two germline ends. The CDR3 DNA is TGTGCCAGCAGCTTAGGGGGGGTGTATAGCAATCAGCCCCAGCATTTT. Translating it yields CASSLGGVYSNQPQHF.

Here the CDR3 DNA reads TGTGCCAGCAGTGCGTCCCGTTTCGAGCAGTACTTC. It codes for CASSASRFEQYF. This sequence joins TRBV6-6 and TRBJ2-7; D remains ambiguous. Germline V lookup: CDR1 MNHNY, CDR2 SVGAGI (reference sequence). With 5 bases removed from V and 6 bases from J, the gap between germline ends came to 11 bases. The CDR3 runs 12 residues.

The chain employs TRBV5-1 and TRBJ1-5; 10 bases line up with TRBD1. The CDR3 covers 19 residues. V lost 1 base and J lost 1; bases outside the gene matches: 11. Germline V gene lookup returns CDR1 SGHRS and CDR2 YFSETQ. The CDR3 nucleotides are TGCGCCAGCAGCTTGTCCCCGACAGGGGGCAGGGTGAGCAATCAGCCCCAGCATTTT. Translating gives CASSLSPTGGRVSNQPQHF.

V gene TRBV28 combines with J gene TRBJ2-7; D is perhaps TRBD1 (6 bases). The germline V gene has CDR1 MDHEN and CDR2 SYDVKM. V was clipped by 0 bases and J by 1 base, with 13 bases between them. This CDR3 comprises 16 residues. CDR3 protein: CASSLWRGDRSYEQYF. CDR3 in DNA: TGTGCCAGCAGTTTATGGAGGGGAGACAGGTCCTACGAGCAGTACTTC.

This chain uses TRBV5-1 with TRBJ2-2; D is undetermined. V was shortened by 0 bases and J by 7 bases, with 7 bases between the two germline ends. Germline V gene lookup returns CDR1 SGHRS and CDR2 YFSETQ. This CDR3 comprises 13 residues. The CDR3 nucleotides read TGCGCCAGCAGCTTGGTGTCGGACGGGGAGCTGTTTTTT. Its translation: CASSLVSDGELFF.

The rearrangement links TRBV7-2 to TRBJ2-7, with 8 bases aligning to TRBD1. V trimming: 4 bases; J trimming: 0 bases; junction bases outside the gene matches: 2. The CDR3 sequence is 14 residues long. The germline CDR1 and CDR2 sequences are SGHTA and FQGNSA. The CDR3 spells CASSSQGGSYEQYF. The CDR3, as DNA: TGTGCCAGCAGCTCACAGGGGGGCTCCTACGAGCAGTACTTC.

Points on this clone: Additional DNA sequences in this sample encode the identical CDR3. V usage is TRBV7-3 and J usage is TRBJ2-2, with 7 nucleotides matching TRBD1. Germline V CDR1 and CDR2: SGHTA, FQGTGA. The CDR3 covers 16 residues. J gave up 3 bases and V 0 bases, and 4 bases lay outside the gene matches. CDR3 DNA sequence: TGTGCCAGCAGCTTAACGGCCAGGGGGTACACCGGGGAGCTGTTTTTT. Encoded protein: CASSLTARGYTGELFF.

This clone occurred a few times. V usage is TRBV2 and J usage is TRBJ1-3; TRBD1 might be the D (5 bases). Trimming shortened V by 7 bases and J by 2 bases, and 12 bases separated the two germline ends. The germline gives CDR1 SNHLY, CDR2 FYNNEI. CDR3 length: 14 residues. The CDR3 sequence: CASTRGLAGNTIYF. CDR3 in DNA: TGTGCCAGCACTCGGGGACTAGCTGGAAACACCATATATTTT. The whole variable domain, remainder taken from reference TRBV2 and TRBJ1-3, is EPEVTQTPSHQVTQMGQEVILRCVPISNHLYFYWYRQILGQKVEFLVSFYNNEISEKSEIFDDQFSVERPDGSNFTLKIRSTKLEDSAMYFCASTRGLAGNTIYFGEGSWLTVV.

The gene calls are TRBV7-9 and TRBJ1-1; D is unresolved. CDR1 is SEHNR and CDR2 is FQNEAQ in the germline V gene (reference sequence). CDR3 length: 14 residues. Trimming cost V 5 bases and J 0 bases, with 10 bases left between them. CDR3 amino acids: CASSPYSLNTEAFF. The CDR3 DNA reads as TGTGCCAGCAGCCCTTATTCCCTGAACACTGAAGCTTTCTTT.

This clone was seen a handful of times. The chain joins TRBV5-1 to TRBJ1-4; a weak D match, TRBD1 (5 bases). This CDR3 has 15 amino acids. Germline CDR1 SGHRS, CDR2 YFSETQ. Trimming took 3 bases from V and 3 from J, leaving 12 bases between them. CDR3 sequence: CASSSGGTSNEKLFF. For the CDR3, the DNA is TGCGCCAGCAGCTCCGGTGGGACCTCTAATGAAAAACTGTTTTTT.

The CDR3 DNA reads as TGTGCCAGCAGTATGACATTAGGGGTGGGTCAGCCCCAGCATTTT. Protein: CASSMTLGVGQPQHF. J is TRBJ1-5 and V is TRBV28; D may be TRBD1 (5 bases). Trimming removed 5 bases from V and 6 bases from J, with 17 bases in between. The germline gives CDR1 MDHEN, CDR2 SYDVKM. CDR3 length equals 15 residues. The entire variable domain, with the rest obtained from reference TRBV28 and TRBJ1-5, is as follows: DVKVTQSSRYLVKRTGEKVFLECVQDMDHENMFWYRQDPGLGLRLIYFSYDVKMKEKGDIPEGYSVSREKKERFSLILESASTNQTSMYLCASSMTLGVGQPQHFGDGTRLSIL.

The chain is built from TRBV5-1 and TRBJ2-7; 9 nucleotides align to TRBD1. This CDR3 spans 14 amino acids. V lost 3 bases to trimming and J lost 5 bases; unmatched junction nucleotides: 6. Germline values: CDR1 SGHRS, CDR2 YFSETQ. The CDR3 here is CASSWGQGGDEQYF. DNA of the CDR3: TGCGCCAGCAGCTGGGGACAGGGTGGCGACGAGCAGTACTTC.

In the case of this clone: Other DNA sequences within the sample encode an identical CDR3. The CDR3 DNA reads TGTGCCAGCTCACCCCAGGGATACTATGGCTACACCTTC. Its translation is CASSPQGYYGYTF. The J gene is TRBJ1-2, the V gene TRBV18; possible D gene TRBD1, 5 bases. The CDR3 loop spans 13 amino acids. The germline V gene has CDR1 KGHSH and CDR2 LQKENI. Trimming cost V 3 bases and J 3 bases, with 8 bases left between them.

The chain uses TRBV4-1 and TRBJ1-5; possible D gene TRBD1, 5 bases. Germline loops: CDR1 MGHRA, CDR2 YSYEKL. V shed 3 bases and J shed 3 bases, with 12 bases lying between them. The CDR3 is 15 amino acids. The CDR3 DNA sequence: TGCGCCAGCAGCCAGTCGGGGCTAACCAATCAGCCCCAGCATTTT. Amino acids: CASSQSGLTNQPQHF.

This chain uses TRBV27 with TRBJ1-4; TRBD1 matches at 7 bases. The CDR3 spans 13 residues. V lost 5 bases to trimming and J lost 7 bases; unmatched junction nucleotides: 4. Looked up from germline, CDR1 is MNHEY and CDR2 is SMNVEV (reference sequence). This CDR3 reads CASSDRVGEKLFF. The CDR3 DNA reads TGTGCCAGCAGTGACAGGGTGGGTGAAAAACTGTTTTTT.

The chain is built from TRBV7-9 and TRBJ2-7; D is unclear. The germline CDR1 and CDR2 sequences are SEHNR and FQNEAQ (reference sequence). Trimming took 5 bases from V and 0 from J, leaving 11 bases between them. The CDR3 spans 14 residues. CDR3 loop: CASSLPLSSYEQYF. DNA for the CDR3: TGTGCCAGCAGCCTACCCCTTAGCTCCTACGAGCAGTACTTC.

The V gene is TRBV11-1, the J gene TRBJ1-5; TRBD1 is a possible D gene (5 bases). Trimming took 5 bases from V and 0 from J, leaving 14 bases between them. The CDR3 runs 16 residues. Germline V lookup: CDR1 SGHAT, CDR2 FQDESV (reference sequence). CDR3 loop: CASSPPRQYSNQPQHF. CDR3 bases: TGTGCCAGCAGCCCCCCCCGACAGTATAGCAATCAGCCCCAGCATTTT.